The 31 T cell receptor beta chains below come from one sample, sequenced in a study of shared clonotypes between healthy human individuals (dated by TCRdb to the early 2020s). Library generation was performed with the immunoSEQ multiplex PCR assay. TCRdb took this table from immuneACCESS and kept in-frame rearrangements with V and J called. Such tables lack part of the clones; where checked against another copy, unresolved V genes explain under half of the gap, and the rest is unexplained. This sample holds about 700,000 clones; around two thirds were observed only once. The top ten clonotypes cover about 1.7% of the sample. Sequencing used memory CD4+ T cells sorted from blood. Interpreted using the paper, the cell subset or site label stands for: CD45RA-negative fraction. The source of these receptors is a woman in her twenties or thirties in good health.

Worth noting for this clone: Other DNA sequences within the sample encode an identical CDR3. The CDR3 is CAISDGNTEAFF. The CDR3 DNA reads as TGTGCCATCAGTGATGGAAACACTGAAGCTTTCTTT. V is TRBV10-3 and J is TRBJ1-1; D call uncertain. This CDR3 region has 12 residues. The V end lost 3 bases, the J end lost 2 bases, and 4 bases lay between the germline ends. CDR1 ENHRY and CDR2 SYGVKD come from the germline V gene.

Concerning this clone: It differs at one base from a far larger clone, so likely a read error. The V and J genes are TRBV11-1 and TRBJ2-5; D gene uncertain. The CDR3 has 11 residues. V was pared by 1 base and J by 4 bases, with 1 base between. Germline V gives CDR1 SGHAT, CDR2 FQDESV (reference sequence). The CDR3 region has the DNA TGTGCCAGCAGCTTAGGAGAGACCCAGTACTTC. Protein product: CASSLGETQYF.

The V and J genes are TRBV11-2 and TRBJ2-5; no clear D gene. Germline lookup yields CDR1 SGHAT and CDR2 FQNNGV. The CDR3 is 15 amino acids. V lost 1 base, J lost 1 base, and 10 bases lay in between. In nucleotides, the CDR3 is TGTGCCAGCAGCTTAGGGAGCGTATCCCAAGAGACCCAGTACTTC. Protein product: CASSLGSVSQETQYF.

The CDR3 sequence: CASSPRQGHTGELFF. As DNA, the CDR3 is TGTGCCAGCAGTCCCCGACAGGGACACACCGGGGAGCTGTTTTTT. V gene TRBV27 combines with J gene TRBJ2-2; 7 bases fit TRBD1. The germline gives CDR1 MNHEY, CDR2 SMNVEV (reference sequence). The CDR3 has 15 residues. Trimming removed 5 bases from V and 3 bases from J; junction bases left unmatched: 6.

V and J are TRBV27 and TRBJ1-5, with D possibly matching TRBD1 (5 bases). This CDR3 region has 13 residues. Germline loops: CDR1 MNHEY, CDR2 SMNVEV (reference sequence). V lost 8 bases and J 7 bases, leaving 15 bases between the germline ends. The CDR3 nucleotides read TGTGCCAGCTCACACCAGGGTTACCAGCCCCAGCATTTT. Its protein product is CASSHQGYQPQHF.

V usage is TRBV19 and J usage is TRBJ1-5; D remains unclear. The CDR3 contains 14 residues. The V gene's germline CDR1 is LNHDA and CDR2 SQIVND (reference sequence). Trimming pared 7 bases from V and 4 bases from J, leaving 14 bases between. The CDR3 region is CASTVIEENQPQHF. CDR3 coding DNA: TGTGCCAGTACCGTTATTGAGGAGAATCAGCCCCAGCATTTT.

This rearrangement joins TRBV27 to TRBJ2-7; D may be TRBD2 (6 bases). With 10 bases removed from V and 2 bases from J, the gap between germline ends came to 27 bases. In germline, CDR1 is MNHEY, CDR2 SMNVEV (reference sequence). The CDR3 is made up of 17 amino acids. CDR3 amino acids: CATNQLTSSPQPYEQYF. CDR3 bases: TGTGCCACCAACCAACTTACTAGCTCGCCGCAACCCTACGAGCAGTACTTC.

This chain joins TRBV28 and TRBJ2-7; 7 positions agree with TRBD2. The J segment lost 2 bases and the V segment lost 8 bases, leaving 3 bases of the junction unmatched. The CDR3 spans 12 residues. The germline gives CDR1 MDHEN, CDR2 SYDVKM. As DNA, the CDR3 is TGTGCCAGCCATGGGACTACCTACGAGCAGTACTTC. Translation: CASHGTTYEQYF. Combining the CDR3 with reference TRBV28 and TRBJ2-7 gives the whole variable domain DVKVTQSSRYLVKRTGEKVFLECVQDMDHENMFWYRQDPGLGLRLIYFSYDVKMKEKGDIPEGYSVSREKKERFSLILESASTNQTSMYLCASHGTTYEQYFGPGTRLTVT.

The chain links TRBV19 to TRBJ1-1; D gene uncertain. With 5 bases removed from V and 9 bases from J, the gap between germline ends came to 7 bases. The CDR3 length is 10 residues. The germline V gene has CDR1 LNHDA and CDR2 SQIVND (reference sequence). CDR3 residues: CASSPTKAFF. The CDR3 DNA sequence: TGTGCCAGTAGTCCTACGAAAGCTTTCTTT.

In regard to this clone: The same CDR3 also results from other DNA sequences found in this sample. V and J are TRBV19 and TRBJ2-1, with 11 bases aligning to TRBD2. The CDR3 has 15 amino acids. Germline CDR1 is LNHDA and CDR2 is SQIVND (reference sequence). Trimming took 8 bases from V and 4 from J; bases not matched to a gene: 7. This CDR3 reads CASSTGTSGYNEQFF. The CDR3 nucleotides are TGTGCCAGTTCGACCGGGACTAGCGGATACAATGAGCAGTTCTTC. The full variable domain, its missing parts supplied by reference TRBV19 and TRBJ2-1, is DGGITQSPKYLFRKEGQNVTLSCEQNLNHDAMYWYRQDPGQGLRLIYYSQIVNDFQKGDIAEGYSVSREKKESFPLTVTSAQKNPTAFYLCASSTGTSGYNEQFFGPGTRLTVL.

J is TRBJ2-1 and V is TRBV27, with D possibly being TRBD2 (6 bases). Germline lookup yields CDR1 MNHEY and CDR2 SMNVEV (reference sequence). The CDR3 consists of 12 residues. Trimming shortened V by 10 bases and J by 6 bases, and 13 bases separated the two germline ends. CDR3 sequence: CAIGGLGNEQFF. In DNA form, the CDR3 reads TGTGCCATCGGGGGACTGGGCAATGAGCAGTTCTTC.

As to this clone: The same CDR3 arises from other DNA sequences in this sample as well. The CDR3 DNA reads as TGTGCCAGCAGCCGGGACTCCTCCTACGAGCAGTACTTC. Translation gives CASSRDSSYEQYF. The rearrangement uses TRBV2 and TRBJ2-7, with D maybe TRBD2 (6 bases). V was pared by 6 bases and J by 0 bases, with 9 bases between. Germline V gene lookup returns CDR1 SNHLY and CDR2 FYNNEI. The CDR3 covers 13 residues.

This clone showed up just once. The gene calls are TRBV29-1 and TRBJ2-5; possible D gene TRBD2, 6 bases. The CDR3 spans 13 residues. The germline gives CDR1 SQVTM, CDR2 ANQGSEA. CDR3 sequence reads: CGAPGVVQETQYF. CDR3 nucleotides: TGCGGCGCTCCGGGGGTAGTTCAAGAGACCCAGTACTTC. Together with reference TRBV29-1 and TRBJ2-5, the CDR3 gives the full variable domain: SAVISQKPSRDICQRGTSLTIQCQVDSQVTMMFWYRQQPGQSLTLIATANQGSEATYESGFVIDKFPISRPNLTFSTLTVSNMSPEDSSIYLCGAPGVVQETQYFGPGTRLLVL.

The chain is built from TRBV11-2 and TRBJ2-3; D is unresolved. Germline CDR1 and CDR2: SGHAT and FQNNGV. The CDR3 extends over 13 amino acids. Trimming shortened V by 0 bases and J by 11 bases, and 12 bases separated the two germline ends. The CDR3 DNA sequence: TGTGCCAGCAGCTTAGATGTCTCTAGAATGCAGTATTTT. This gives the protein CASSLDVSRMQYF. Complete variable domain (other parts from reference TRBV11-2 and TRBJ2-3): EAGVAQSPRYKIIEKRQSVAFWCNPISGHATLYWYQQILGQGPKLLIQFQNNGVVDDSQLPKDRFSAERLKGVDSTLKIQPAKLEDSAVYLCASSLDVSRMQYFGPGTRLTVL.

CDR3: CASSESPGVQNIQYF. CDR3 nucleotides: TGCGCCAGCAGTGAGTCTCCAGGGGTCCAAAACATTCAGTACTTC. The chain combines TRBV10-1 with TRBJ2-4, with D possibly matching TRBD1 (6 bases). The CDR3 is 15 amino acids. Per germline, CDR1 WNHNN and CDR2 SYGVQD (reference sequence). Trimming shortened V by 0 bases and J by 5 bases, and 11 bases separated the two germline ends.

This chain uses TRBV4-1 with TRBJ2-1; 13 bases are shared with TRBD2. CDR3 size: 17 residues. V trimming: 4 bases; J trimming: 7 bases; junction bases outside the gene matches: 10. Germline assignment: CDR1 MGHRA and CDR2 YSYEKL. In DNA, the CDR3 is TGCGCCAGCAGCCTTAGTACTAGCGGGAGGGCTCGTAATGAGCAGTTCTTC. It encodes CASSLSTSGRARNEQFF.

This sequence joins TRBV6-5 and TRBJ1-2, with D possibly being TRBD1 (5 bases). The germline gives CDR1 MNHEY, CDR2 SVGAGI. This CDR3 has 15 residues. V lost 6 bases and J 8 bases, leaving 22 bases between the germline ends. The CDR3 nucleotides are TGTGCCAGCAGGTCACTGGGCAGAGGGGAGAAGGGCTACACCTTC. This sequence encodes CASRSLGRGEKGYTF.

CDR3 protein: CASTRGEFSETQYF. The CDR3 DNA is TGTGCCAGCACCCGGGGGGAATTTTCGGAGACCCAGTACTTC. The chain uses TRBV7-9 and TRBJ2-5, with 7 bases fitting TRBD2. V dropped 7 bases and J dropped 5; count of bases not matched to a gene: 10. CDR1 and CDR2 from the germline V gene are SEHNR and FQNEAQ (reference sequence). The CDR3 has 14 residues.

This clone occurred a few times. This chain uses TRBV18 with TRBJ2-7, with 7 bases aligning to TRBD2. Germline values: CDR1 KGHSH, CDR2 LQKENI. Trimming cost V 3 bases and J 4 bases; bases outside gene matches: 9. CDR3 length: 15 residues. The CDR3 DNA reads TGTGCCAGCTCACCCGGACTAGTTAGTTTGTACGAGCAGTACTTC. Translating it yields CASSPGLVSLYEQYF.

The chain links TRBV4-2 to TRBJ2-5, with 11 bases identical to TRBD1. CDR3 length: 15 amino acids. V gave up 4 bases and J gave up 5 bases; unmatched junction bases: 6. Germline CDR1 and CDR2: LGHNA and YNFKEQ. The CDR3 sequence: CASSPGQGAGETQYF. CDR3 nucleotides: TGTGCCAGCAGCCCCGGACAGGGGGCGGGGGAGACCCAGTACTTC.

The rearrangement uses TRBV6-5 and TRBJ1-1, with 7 bases lining up with TRBD1. J gave up 1 base and V 6 bases, and 8 bases lay outside the gene matches. The CDR3 has 15 residues. Germline V gives CDR1 MNHEY, CDR2 SVGAGI. In DNA form, the CDR3 reads TGTGCCAGCAGGAAACAGGGGAGAGGGAACACTGAAGCTTTCTTT. It encodes CASRKQGRGNTEAFF.

The chain recombines TRBV7-2 with TRBJ2-7, with 11 bases matching TRBD2. The CDR3 loop spans 15 amino acids. CDR1 and CDR2 from the germline V gene are SGHTA and FQGNSA. The V gene end was trimmed by 6 bases and the J gene end by 2 bases; junction bases not matched to a gene: 6. This chain's CDR3 is CASRPPSGRPYEQYF. The CDR3 nucleotides are TGTGCCAGCAGGCCTCCTAGCGGGAGGCCCTACGAGCAGTACTTC. Variable domain in full (rest from reference TRBV7-2 and TRBJ2-7): GAGVSQSPSNKVTEKGKDVELRCDPISGHTALYWYRQSLGQGLEFLIYFQGNSAPDKSGLPSDRFSAERTGGSVSTLTIQRTQQEDSAVYLCASRPPSGRPYEQYFGPGTRLTVT.

With respect to this clone: The junction does not match germline at one end; this may be a read error. Other DNA sequences in this specimen translate into the identical CDR3. This chain uses TRBV5-1 with TRBJ2-3, with TRBD1 identical over 7 bases. Per germline, CDR1 SGHRS and CDR2 YFSETQ. CDR3 size: 15 residues. This CDR3 reads CASSPGQLETDTQYF. CDR3 DNA: TGTGCCAGCAGCCCGGGACAGCTAGAGACAGATACGCAGTATTTT.

V gene TRBV4-1 combines with J gene TRBJ2-1, with D unclear. V lost 1 base and J 0 bases, leaving 10 bases between the germline ends. CDR3 length equals 16 residues. Germline V gene data show CDR1 as MGHRA and CDR2 as YSYEKL. The CDR3 here is CASSQASASSYNEQFF. The CDR3 coding sequence is TGCGCCAGCAGCCAAGCAAGCGCAAGCTCCTACAATGAGCAGTTCTTC.

The V gene is TRBV19, the J gene TRBJ1-5; D uncertain. Germline CDR1 is LNHDA and CDR2 is SQIVND (reference sequence). The CDR3 loop spans 13 amino acids. Trimming stripped 5 bases from V and 4 bases from J, with 9 bases between. The CDR3 region has the DNA TGTGCCAGTAGTGGCAGTCTTAATCAGCCCCAGCATTTT. It specifies CASSGSLNQPQHF.

V usage is TRBV6-5 and J usage is TRBJ1-1, with 7 bases identical to TRBD1. V lost 6 bases and J lost 0; bases outside the gene matches: 4. The CDR3 has 14 residues. The V gene's germline CDR1 is MNHEY and CDR2 SVGAGI. CDR3 protein: CASREQGMNTEAFF. Here the CDR3 DNA reads TGTGCCAGCAGGGAACAGGGGATGAACACTGAAGCTTTCTTT.

This clone was detected once. The gene calls are TRBV19 and TRBJ2-3; 9 bases are shared with TRBD1. Germline V gene sequence: CDR1 LNHDA, CDR2 SQIVND (reference sequence). This CDR3 region has 16 residues. Trimming took 6 bases from V and 4 from J; bases not matched to a gene: 11. CDR3 DNA: TGTGCCAGTAGCCCACGACAGGGGGTCGGGGCAGATACGCAGTATTTT. Encoded protein: CASSPRQGVGADTQYF.

This chain links TRBV28 with TRBJ1-2; no clear D. Germline values: CDR1 MDHEN, CDR2 SYDVKM. With 3 bases removed from V and 8 bases from J, the gap between germline ends came to 7 bases. This CDR3 is built from 11 residues. CDR3 region: CASSFPTGYTF. Here the CDR3 DNA reads TGTGCCAGCAGTTTCCCGACGGGCTACACCTTC.

This sequence joins TRBV7-2 and TRBJ2-6, with 8 bases aligning to TRBD1. Germline-derived CDR1 and CDR2 are SGHTA and FQGNSA. V lost 2 bases and J lost 0; bases outside the gene matches: 6. This CDR3 spans 18 amino acids. The CDR3 nucleotides read TGTGCCAGCAGCTTAACGACAGGGGCCGTCTCTGGGGCCAACGTCCTGACTTTC. Its translation: CASSLTTGAVSGANVLTF.

The rearrangement links TRBV6-6 to TRBJ1-2; the D gene is possibly TRBD1 (5 bases). The CDR3 runs to 12 residues. CDR1 and CDR2 from the germline V gene are MNHNY and SVGAGI (reference sequence). Trimming left V 2 bases short and J 8 bases short, with 9 bases between. The CDR3 region is CASSYGRDGYTF. The DNA of the CDR3 is TGTGCCAGCAGTTACGGGAGGGACGGCTACACCTTC.

V usage is TRBV2 and J usage is TRBJ2-2; 7 nucleotides agree with TRBD2. The CDR3 spans 12 residues. V was pared by 6 bases and J by 8 bases, with 3 bases of the junction left unmatched. Germline V gene sequence: CDR1 SNHLY, CDR2 FYNNEI. For the CDR3, the DNA is TGTGCCAGCAGGAGGGGACTAGGGGAGCTGTTTTTT. It codes for CASRRGLGELFF.